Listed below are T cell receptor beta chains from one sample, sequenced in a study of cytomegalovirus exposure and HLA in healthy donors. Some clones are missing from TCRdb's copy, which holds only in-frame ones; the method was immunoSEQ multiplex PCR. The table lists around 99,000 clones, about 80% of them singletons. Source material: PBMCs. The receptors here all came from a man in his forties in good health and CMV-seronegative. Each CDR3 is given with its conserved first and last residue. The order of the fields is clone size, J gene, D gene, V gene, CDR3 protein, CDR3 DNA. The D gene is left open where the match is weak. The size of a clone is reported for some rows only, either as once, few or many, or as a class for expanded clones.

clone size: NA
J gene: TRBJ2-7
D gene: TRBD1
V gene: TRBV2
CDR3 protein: CASRLERTGLSYEQYF
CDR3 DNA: TGTGCCAGCAGGCTCGAAAGGACAGGCCTGTCTTACGAGCAGTACTTC

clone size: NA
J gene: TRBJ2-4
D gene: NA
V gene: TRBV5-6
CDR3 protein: CASSPGTMKNIQYF
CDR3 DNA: TGTGCCAGCAGTCCCGGGACAATGAAAAACATTCAGTACTTC

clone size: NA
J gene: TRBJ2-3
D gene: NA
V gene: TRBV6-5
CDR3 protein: CASIKEGTDTQYF
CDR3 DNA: TGTGCCAGCATTAAGGAGGGGACAGATACGCAGTATTTT

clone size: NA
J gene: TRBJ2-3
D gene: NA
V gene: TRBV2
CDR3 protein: CASKEDTDTQYF
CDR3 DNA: TGTGCCAGCAAGGAGGACACAGATACGCAGTATTTT

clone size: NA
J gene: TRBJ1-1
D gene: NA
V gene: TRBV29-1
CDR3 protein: CSVETPGTNTEAFF
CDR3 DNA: TGCAGCGTTGAAACGCCGGGAACGAACACTGAAGCTTTCTTT

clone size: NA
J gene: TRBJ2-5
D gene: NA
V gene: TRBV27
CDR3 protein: CASSLRAQETQYF
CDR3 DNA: TGTGCCAGCAGTTTGAGAGCTCAAGAGACCCAGTACTTC

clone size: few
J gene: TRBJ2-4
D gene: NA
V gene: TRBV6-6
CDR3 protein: CASSQGYKNIQYF
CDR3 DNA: TGTGCCAGCAGTCAGGGGTACAAAAACATTCAGTACTTC

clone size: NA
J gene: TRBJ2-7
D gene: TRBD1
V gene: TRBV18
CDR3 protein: CASSPPRGGQGAYEQYF
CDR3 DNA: TGTGCCAGCTCACCTCCACGGGGAGGACAGGGGGCATACGAGCAGTACTTC

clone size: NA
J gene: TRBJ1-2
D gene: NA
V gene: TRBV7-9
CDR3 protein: CASSRRPDSLGGYTF
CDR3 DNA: TGTGCCAGCAGCCGACGACCGGACTCCCTGGGTGGCTACACCTTC

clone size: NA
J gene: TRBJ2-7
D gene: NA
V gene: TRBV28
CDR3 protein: CASSLPGYKSEQYF
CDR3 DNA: TGTGCCAGCAGTTTGCCCGGGTACAAGAGCGAGCAGTACTTC

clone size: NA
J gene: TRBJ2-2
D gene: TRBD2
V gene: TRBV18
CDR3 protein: CASSRRLAGDTGELFF
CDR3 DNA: TGTGCCAGCTCGCGTAGACTAGCGGGAGACACCGGGGAGCTGTTTTTT

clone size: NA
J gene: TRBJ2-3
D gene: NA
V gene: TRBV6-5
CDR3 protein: CASSRGLSTDTQYF
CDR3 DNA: TGTGCCAGCAGCCGGGGTCTTAGCACAGATACGCAGTATTTT

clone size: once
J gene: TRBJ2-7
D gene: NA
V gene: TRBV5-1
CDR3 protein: CASSLVGRDAEQYF
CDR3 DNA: TGCGCCAGCAGCTTGGTAGGGAGAGACGCCGAGCAGTACTTC

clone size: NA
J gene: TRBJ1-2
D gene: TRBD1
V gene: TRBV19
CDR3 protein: CASSIRDRGEYGYTF
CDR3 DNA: TGTGCCAGTAGTATCCGGGACAGGGGGGAGTATGGCTACACCTTC

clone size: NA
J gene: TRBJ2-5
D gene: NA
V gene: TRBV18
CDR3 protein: CASSPWTAREGTQYF
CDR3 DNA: TGTGCCAGCTCACCGTGGACAGCCCGAGAGGGGACCCAGTACTTC

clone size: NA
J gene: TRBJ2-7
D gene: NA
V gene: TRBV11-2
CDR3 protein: CASSLDLAVHEQYF
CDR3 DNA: TGTGCCAGCAGCTTAGATCTAGCCGTCCACGAGCAGTACTTC

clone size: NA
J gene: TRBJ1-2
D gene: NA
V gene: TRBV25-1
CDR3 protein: CASSAGYGYTF
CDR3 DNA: TGTGCCAGCAGTGCAGGCTATGGCTACACCTTC

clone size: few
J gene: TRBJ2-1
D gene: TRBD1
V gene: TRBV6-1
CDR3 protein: CASSPPVSGGNEQFF
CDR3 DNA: TGTGCCAGCAGCCCCCCAGTCTCAGGGGGCAATGAGCAGTTCTTC

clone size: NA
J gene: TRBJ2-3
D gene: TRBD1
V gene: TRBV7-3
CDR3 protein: CASRRTSGGRPDTQYF
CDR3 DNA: TGTGCCAGCAGACGAACATCAGGGGGTCGCCCAGATACGCAGTATTTT

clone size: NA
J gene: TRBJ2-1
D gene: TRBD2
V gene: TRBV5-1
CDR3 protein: CASSSRTPGLDNEQFF
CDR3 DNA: TGCGCCAGCAGCTCCCGGACACCGGGACTAGACAATGAGCAGTTCTTC

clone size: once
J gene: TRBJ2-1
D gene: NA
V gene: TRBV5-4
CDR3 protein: CASYGGDNEQFF
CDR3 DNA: TGTGCCAGCTACGGAGGGGACAATGAGCAGTTCTTC

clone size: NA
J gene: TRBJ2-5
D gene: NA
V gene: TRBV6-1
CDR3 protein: CASSGAEQETQYF
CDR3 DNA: TGTGCCAGCAGCGGAGCAGAACAAGAGACCCAGTACTTC

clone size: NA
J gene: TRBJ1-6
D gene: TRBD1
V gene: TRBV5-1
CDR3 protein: CASSWGQGQNSPLHF
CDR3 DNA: TGCGCCAGCAGCTGGGGACAGGGGCAAAATTCACCCCTCCACTTT

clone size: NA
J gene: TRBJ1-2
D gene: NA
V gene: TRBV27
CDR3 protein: CASSLSTGNYGYTF
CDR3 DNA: TGTGCCAGCAGTTTATCGACTGGGAACTATGGCTACACCTTC

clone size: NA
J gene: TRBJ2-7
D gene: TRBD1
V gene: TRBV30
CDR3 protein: CAWSLGAGGIYEQYF
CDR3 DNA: TGTGCCTGGAGCCTAGGGGCAGGGGGAATCTACGAGCAGTACTTC

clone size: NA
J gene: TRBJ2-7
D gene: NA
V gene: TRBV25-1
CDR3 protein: CASSGVADEQYF
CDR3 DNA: TGTGCCAGCAGTGGGGTTGCGGACGAGCAGTACTTC

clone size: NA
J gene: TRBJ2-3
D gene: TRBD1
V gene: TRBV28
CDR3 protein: CASGTLHRGRTDTQYF
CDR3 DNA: TGTGCCAGCGGGACCCTACACAGGGGACGTACAGATACGCAGTATTTT

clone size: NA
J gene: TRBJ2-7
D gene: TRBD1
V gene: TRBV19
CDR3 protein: CASSIKGQGVFGEQYF
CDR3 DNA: TGTGCCAGTAGTATAAAGGGACAGGGGGTTTTTGGCGAGCAGTACTTC

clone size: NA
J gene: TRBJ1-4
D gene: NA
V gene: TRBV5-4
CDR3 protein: CASSLGGDNEKLFF
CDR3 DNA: TGTGCCAGCAGCTTGGGGGGGGATAATGAAAAACTGTTTTTT

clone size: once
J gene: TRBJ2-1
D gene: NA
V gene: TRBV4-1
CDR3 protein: CASSHSPRNEQFF
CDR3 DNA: TGCGCCAGCAGTCACTCGCCCCGGAATGAGCAGTTCTTC

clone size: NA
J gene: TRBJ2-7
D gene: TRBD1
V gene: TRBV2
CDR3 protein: CASSLGRGTGEQYF
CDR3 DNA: TGTGCCAGCAGCCTTGGCAGGGGGACAGGCGAGCAGTACTTC

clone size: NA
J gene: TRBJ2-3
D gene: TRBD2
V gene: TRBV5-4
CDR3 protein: CASSASGRRDTQYF
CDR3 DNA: TGTGCCAGCAGCGCTAGCGGGAGACGAGATACGCAGTATTTT

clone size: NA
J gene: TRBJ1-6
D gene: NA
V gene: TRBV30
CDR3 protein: CAWSVRGGAVSPLHF
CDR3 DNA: TGTGCCTGGAGTGTACGGGGGGGAGCGGTTTCACCCCTCCACTTT

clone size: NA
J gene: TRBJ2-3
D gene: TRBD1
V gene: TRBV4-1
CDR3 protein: CASSLPTRPGQGRDTQYF
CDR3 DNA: TGCGCCAGCAGCCTCCCGACCCGCCCTGGACAGGGGAGAGATACGCAGTATTTT

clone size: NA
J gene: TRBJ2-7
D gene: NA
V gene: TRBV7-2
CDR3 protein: CASSLARQGYEQYF
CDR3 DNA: TGTGCCAGCAGCTTAGCGAGGCAGGGCTACGAGCAGTACTTC

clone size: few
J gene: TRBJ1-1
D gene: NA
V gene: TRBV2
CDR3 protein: CASSEATGMGNTEAFF
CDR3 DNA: TGTGCCAGCAGTGAAGCCACAGGGATGGGGAACACTGAAGCTTTCTTT